One and the same sample provided the 8 T cell receptor beta chains below, sequenced in a study of blood T cells in healthy people across ages. A second PCR, run for roughly 7 to 12 cycles, used a sample-barcoded 5' primer plus a J-beta primer mix. MiXCR, applied by TCRdb to the 5' RACE reads, yields one record per CDR3 protein. This table has 950,000 to 1,200,000 distinct CDR3 sequences, approximately 38% appearing once. Sequencing input: blood. All receptors come from a man in his late teens or twenties in good health.

This clonotype turned up a few times. This chain uses TRBV10-3 with TRBJ2-7, with a weak D call TRBD2 (6 bases). Germline V gene data show CDR1 as ENHRY and CDR2 as SYGVKD. This CDR3 is 14 amino acids long. Between the trimmed V and J ends, which lost 1 base and 5 bases, there was a span of 12 bases. As DNA, the CDR3 is TGTGCCATCAGTGAGTTGCGGGGACCCCACGAGCAGTACTTC. The encoded protein is CAISELRGPHEQYF.

This rearrangement joins TRBV11-2 to TRBJ2-5, with D uncertain. The CDR3 spans 14 residues. Per the germline V gene, CDR1 is SGHAT and CDR2 is FQNNGV. The V and J ends lost 3 bases and 3 bases respectively, with 11 bases between them. The CDR3 bases are TGTGCCAGCAGCTTGGGCTCCCCCGAAGAGACCCAGTACTTC. Protein: CASSLGSPEETQYF.

This clonotype has a handful of counts. The chain combines TRBV7-2 with TRBJ2-3; the D is unclear. The CDR3 has 15 residues. The germline CDR1 and CDR2 sequences are SGHTA and FQGNSA. The V end lost 0 bases, the J end lost 4 bases, and 11 bases lay between the germline ends. The chain's CDR3 is CASSLAPTVADTQYF. DNA for the CDR3: TGTGCCAGCAGCTTAGCCCCGACTGTCGCAGATACGCAGTATTTT. Combining the CDR3 with reference TRBV7-2 and TRBJ2-3 gives the whole variable domain GAGVSQSPSNKVTEKGKDVELRCDPISGHTALYWYRQSLGQGLEFLIYFQGNSAPDKSGLPSDRFSAERTGGSVSTLTIQRTQQEDSAVYLCASSLAPTVADTQYFGPGTRLTVL.

In the case of this clonotype: A read error may be the cause here, since a much bigger clone is one base away. This CDR3 is missing its conserved last phenylalanine or tryptophan, likely due to a read error. The gene calls are TRBV6-5 and TRBJ1-1; D gene ambiguous. The CDR3 covers 13 residues. Looked up from germline, CDR1 is MNHEY and CDR2 is SVGAGI. The ends were cut back, 3 bases at V and 1 base at J, with 6 bases in the middle. CDR3 coding DNA: TGTGCCAGCAGTTATAATCCGAACACTGAAGCTTTCTTA. Translation gives CASSYNPNTEAFL.

This clonotype was seen more than once but under ten times. This chain uses TRBV7-8 with TRBJ1-1, with D unclear. The germline CDR1 and CDR2 sequences are SGHVS and FQNEAQ. Trimming took 5 bases from V and 7 from J, leaving 20 bases between them. This CDR3 comprises 15 residues. CDR3 in DNA: TGTGCCAGCAGCCTCGAGACGACTCCGGGAGGTGAAGCTTTCTTT. It is translated as CASSLETTPGGEAFF.

This clonotype was recorded a few times. The J gene is TRBJ2-5, the V gene TRBV3-1; 10 bases are a match to TRBD2. CDR1 and CDR2 (germline): LGHDT, YNNKEL (reference sequence). This CDR3 has 17 residues. V was clipped by 0 bases and J by 5 bases; unmatched bases: 9. The CDR3 DNA is TGTGCCAGCAGCCAAGACCCAGGACTAGCGGTCCACGAGACCCAGTACTTC. The encoded protein is CASSQDPGLAVHETQYF.

The CDR3 protein is CASSQGQFGRYNEQFF. The CDR3 nucleotides are TGCGCCAGCAGCCAAGGTCAATTCGGGAGGTACAATGAGCAGTTCTTC. The genes are TRBV4-3 and TRBJ2-1; 7 bases agree with TRBD2. Unmatched junction bases numbered 7, after V lost 1 base and J lost 4 bases. Germline CDR1 reads LGHNA; CDR2 reads YSLEER. CDR3 length: 16 residues.

This chain joins TRBV9 and TRBJ2-3, with unresolved D. CDR3 length equals 15 residues. Per germline, CDR1 SGDLS and CDR2 YYNGEE. V was shortened by 0 bases and J by 0 bases, with 8 bases between the two germline ends. The CDR3 DNA is TGTGCCAGCAGCGTAGGGGTAGACAGCACAGATACGCAGTATTTT. Its protein product is CASSVGVDSTDTQYF.